The 25 T cell receptor beta chains given below trace back to one sample, sequenced in a study of blood T cell repertoires in COVID-19. Sequencing was performed with immunoSEQ multiplex PCR; in TCRdb, only in-frame clones are kept and a portion is missing. Here the sample spans roughly 360,000 clones, more than 75% being singletons. Material: PBMCs or T cells enriched from blood (not recorded which). Receptors were obtained from a man aged 25 to 45 who had recovered from COVID-19.

A few counts support this clone. The rearrangement joins TRBV19 to TRBJ1-2, with D unresolved. CDR3 length: 14 amino acids. The germline gives CDR1 LNHDA, CDR2 SQIVND (reference sequence). V was shortened by 1 base and J by 4 bases, with 10 bases between the two germline ends. CDR3 region: CASSIGYSSYGYTF. The CDR3, as DNA: TGTGCCAGTAGTATAGGCTACAGCTCCTATGGCTACACCTTC.

The V and J genes are TRBV20-1 and TRBJ1-3; D not resolved. The V gene's germline CDR1 is DFQATT and CDR2 SNEGSKA (reference sequence). The length of the CDR3 is 11 residues. With 0 bases removed from V and 7 bases from J, the gap between germline ends came to 4 bases. Written as DNA, the CDR3 is TGCAGTGCTAGAGATCCGAACACCATATATTTT. Residues: CSARDPNTIYF.

This clone was counted between two and nine times. The CDR3 sequence is CASTPFTLNYGYTF. CDR3 coding DNA: TGTGCCAGCACGCCCTTCACTCTTAACTATGGCTACACCTTC. The gene calls are TRBV3-1 (or the pseudogene TRBV3-2) and TRBJ1-2; D gene unclear. V lost 7 bases and J lost 1, with 13 bases in between. Germline values: CDR1 LGHDT, CDR2 YNNKEL (reference sequence). CDR3 length equals 14 residues.

This clone was detected only once. The CDR3 region is CASTWGGTYRAEAFF. In DNA form, the CDR3 reads TGTGCCAGCACCTGGGGGGGGACCTATCGGGCTGAAGCTTTCTTT. The chain recombines TRBV2 with TRBJ1-1; a weak D match, TRBD1 (5 bases). Deletions cut 7 bases from V and 6 bases from J, with 21 bases between. There are 15 residues in the CDR3. Germline CDR1 is SNHLY and CDR2 is FYNNEI. The full variable domain, with the rest looked up from reference TRBV2 and TRBJ1-1, is EPEVTQTPSHQVTQMGQEVILRCVPISNHLYFYWYRQILGQKVEFLVSFYNNEISEKSEIFDDQFSVERPDGSNFTLKIRSTKLEDSAMYFCASTWGGTYRAEAFFGQGTRLTVV.

This chain connects TRBV2 to TRBJ2-5; maybe TRBD2 (8 bases). The V gene's germline CDR1 is SNHLY and CDR2 FYNNEI. The CDR3 spans 16 residues. V was shortened by 5 bases and J by 7 bases, with 23 bases between the two germline ends. The chain's CDR3 is CASSLSWRGDSGTQYF. The CDR3 DNA follows: TGTGCCAGCAGTTTGTCATGGCGGGGGGACAGCGGGACCCAGTACTTC.

The V gene is TRBV19, the J gene TRBJ2-1; D is undetermined. The CDR3 loop spans 13 amino acids. The germline V gene encodes CDR1 LNHDA and CDR2 SQIVND (reference sequence). Trimming cost V 5 bases and J 9 bases, with 14 bases left between them. The CDR3 coding sequence is TGTGCCAGTAGTTTGGCAACCTCGGGTGAGCAGTTCTTC. It encodes CASSLATSGEQFF.

The CDR3 nucleotides read TGTGCCAGCAGTTCACTCTGGACAGGGTCACATAATTCACCCCTCCACTTT. This translates into CASSSLWTGSHNSPLHF. V is TRBV27 and J is TRBJ1-6; 8 bases fit TRBD1. The CDR3 runs to 17 residues. The V gene's germline CDR1 is MNHEY and CDR2 SMNVEV (reference sequence). The junction had 10 bases not matched to a gene; V was cut back by 4 bases and J by 5 bases.

The chain couples TRBV6-1 to TRBJ2-7; D remains ambiguous. The germline V gene has CDR1 MNHNS and CDR2 SASEGT. The ends were cut back, 3 bases at V and 9 bases at J, with 9 bases in the middle. CDR3 length equals 11 residues. In DNA, the CDR3 is TGTGCCAGCAGTGAGAAATCCGGGCAGTACTTC. This translates into CASSEKSGQYF.

The rearrangement uses TRBV18 and TRBJ1-1; D gene unclear. Trimming cost V 0 bases and J 7 bases, with 18 bases left between them. The germline V gene has CDR1 KGHSH and CDR2 LQKENI. This CDR3 is 16 amino acids long. For the CDR3, the DNA is TGTGCCAGCTCACCACCGAGTGTGAGGCGGGGTGTTGAAGCTTTCTTT. Translating gives CASSPPSVRRGVEAFF.

The rearrangement joins TRBV19 to TRBJ1-2; TRBD1 matches at 8 bases. From germline, CDR1 is LNHDA and CDR2 SQIVND (reference sequence). CDR3 size: 15 residues. The V gene end was trimmed by 8 bases and the J gene end by 7 bases; junction bases not matched to a gene: 15. In DNA, the CDR3 is TGTGCCAGTGAACCAGGACAGGGAAGAGGCTCTGGCTACACCTTC. This translates into CASEPGQGRGSGYTF.

This clone was counted once. The chain has TRBV7-2 and TRBJ1-1, with unresolved D. With 3 bases removed from V and 11 bases from J, the gap between germline ends came to 28 bases. Germline CDR1 reads SGHTA; CDR2 reads FQGNSA. The CDR3 has 17 amino acids. The CDR3, as DNA: TGTGCCAGCAGCTTTAGAGGGTCTGTGATTGGGCCCAGTCAGGCTTTCTTT. Translated, it gives CASSFRGSVIGPSQAFF.

The chain employs TRBV7-3 and TRBJ2-7; TRBD2 aligns across 7 bases. Germline assignment: CDR1 SGHTA and CDR2 FQGTGA. V was clipped by 5 bases and J by 0 bases; unmatched bases: 4. This CDR3 region has 14 residues. The CDR3 DNA reads as TGTGCCAGCAGCCCAACGGGGGGCTCCTACGAGCAGTACTTC. Residues: CASSPTGGSYEQYF.

The chain links TRBV4-1 to TRBJ1-1; D is perhaps TRBD1 (6 bases). This CDR3 is built from 14 residues. From germline, CDR1 is MGHRA and CDR2 YSYEKL. V was shortened by 2 bases and J by 6 bases, with 13 bases between the two germline ends. CDR3 DNA sequence: TGCGCCAGCAGCCAACAATACAGGGTGGCTGAAGCTTTCTTT. This encodes CASSQQYRVAEAFF.

The CDR3 is CASSPGTGSRNYGYTF. The CDR3, as DNA: TGTGCCAGCAGCCCAGGGACAGGGAGCCGCAACTATGGCTACACCTTC. The V gene is TRBV5-4, the J gene TRBJ1-2; the match to TRBD1 covers 9 bases. V lost 4 bases and J lost 2; bases outside the gene matches: 9. This CDR3 has 16 residues. The germline V gene has CDR1 SGHNT and CDR2 YYREEE (reference sequence).

The rearrangement links TRBV6-1 to TRBJ1-5, with unresolved D. V was pared by 0 bases and J by 11 bases, with 8 bases between. Germline V gene data show CDR1 as MNHNS and CDR2 as SASEGT. The CDR3 spans 12 residues. This chain's CDR3 is CASSEALSAQHF. The CDR3 nucleotides are TGTGCCAGCAGTGAAGCGCTTTCAGCCCAGCATTTT.

The J gene is TRBJ1-1, the V gene TRBV2; 8 positions match TRBD1. The germline gives CDR1 SNHLY, CDR2 FYNNEI. This CDR3 region has 14 residues. V was clipped by 8 bases and J by 1 base; unmatched bases: 6. CDR3 amino acids: CASAPDRANTEAFF. Written as DNA, the CDR3 is TGTGCCAGCGCCCCGGACAGGGCGAACACTGAAGCTTTCTTT.

The chain uses TRBV19 and TRBJ2-7; D perhaps matches TRBD2 (5 bases). CDR1 LNHDA and CDR2 SQIVND come from the germline V gene (reference sequence). The CDR3 contains 15 residues. With 4 bases removed from V and 9 bases from J, the gap between germline ends came to 22 bases. The DNA for the CDR3 is TGTGCCAGTAGTACCTCTAGTGGAGGTTGGTCAGGGCAGTACTTC. As protein: CASSTSSGGWSGQYF.

The rearrangement joins TRBV29-1 to TRBJ2-5; a possible D gene is TRBD2 (5 bases). V was clipped by 5 bases and J by 4 bases, with 8 bases between them. The germline V gene encodes CDR1 SQVTM and CDR2 ANQGSEA. The CDR3 covers 11 residues. CDR3: CSVSGVETQYF. The CDR3 bases are TGCAGCGTTTCCGGGGTAGAGACCCAGTACTTC.

V is TRBV19 and J is TRBJ1-2; 9 nucleotides match TRBD1. The trim removed 10 bases at V and 4 bases at J, leaving 16 bases unmatched. This CDR3 has 16 residues. CDR1 LNHDA and CDR2 SQIVND come from the germline V gene (reference sequence). In DNA form, the CDR3 reads TGTGCCACCCAAAATCTGGACAGGGGTTTGGCCTATGGCTACACCTTC. It codes for CATQNLDRGLAYGYTF.

This clone showed up just a few times. J is TRBJ1-3 and V is TRBV4-3; D call uncertain. V gave up 0 bases and J gave up 1 base, with 10 bases separating them. Germline-derived CDR1 and CDR2 are LGHNA and YSLEER. The CDR3 extends over 16 amino acids. The chain's CDR3 is CASSQDPGSSGNTIYF. CDR3 DNA: TGCGCCAGCAGCCAAGATCCCGGTAGTTCTGGAAACACCATATATTTT.

V gene TRBV30 combines with J gene TRBJ1-6; D remains ambiguous. Trimming stripped 1 base from V and 3 bases from J, with 4 bases between. From germline, CDR1 is GTSNPN and CDR2 SVGIG (reference sequence). This CDR3 has 13 residues. The CDR3 loop is CAWSGYYNSPLHF. Written as DNA, the CDR3 is TGTGCCTGGAGTGGTTACTATAATTCACCCCTCCACTTT.

The rearrangement joins TRBV19 to TRBJ1-2; 7 bases line up with TRBD1. CDR1 and CDR2 from the germline V gene are LNHDA and SQIVND (reference sequence). V shed 4 bases and J 8 bases; nucleotides not matched to a gene: 7. The CDR3 runs 13 residues. CDR3 amino acids: CASSTDRASGYTF. The CDR3 DNA is TGTGCCAGTAGTACTGACAGGGCTTCAGGCTACACCTTC.

The CDR3 protein is CASSAGTGPYNEQFF. CDR3 in DNA: TGTGCCAGCAGCGCCGGGACAGGCCCGTACAATGAGCAGTTCTTC. This rearrangement joins TRBV9 to TRBJ2-1; 8 bases line up with TRBD1. The CDR3 contains 15 residues. V lost 3 bases, J lost 4 bases, and 6 bases stayed unmatched. Germline V gene sequence: CDR1 SGDLS, CDR2 YYNGEE.

In regard to this clone: Relative to the germline gene, one junction end is altered; a read error may explain this. CDR3 nucleotide sequence: TGTGCCAGCAGGGAAGACCCCGGGACAGGGGATGAAGCTTTCTTT. This codes for CASREDPGTGDEAFF. This sequence joins TRBV2 and TRBJ1-1; 10 nucleotides line up with TRBD1. The CDR3 is 15 amino acids. Germline V lookup: CDR1 SNHLY, CDR2 FYNNEI.

The chain uses TRBV9 and TRBJ1-4, with D unclear. This CDR3 contains 16 residues. V was shortened by 3 bases and J by 0 bases, with 12 bases between the two germline ends. Per germline, CDR1 SGDLS and CDR2 YYNGEE. The CDR3, as DNA: TGTGCCAGCAGCGCCCGCGGCAGTTCAACTAATGAAAAACTGTTTTTT. This sequence encodes CASSARGSSTNEKLFF.